Listed below are T cell receptor beta chains from one sample, sequenced in a study of human T cells and chemical hapten exposure. TCRdb reprocessed the RACE reads via MiXCR and lists one record per CDR3 protein. The profile shows about 50,000 distinct CDR3 sequences, 4.3% of them singletons. Sequencing used whole blood. The receptors stem from a female donor in good health. Some clones in this sample may be carry-over from other donors' samples. The CDR3 runs from the conserved cysteine through the conserved F or W. A D gene is named only where the DNA matches it firmly. Clone size, where shown, is once, few, many, or a class for clones that have expanded.

j_call d_call clone_size v_call cdr3_aa cdr3_nt
TRBJ2-6 - many TRBV9 CASSEPGASGANVLTF TGTGCCAGCAGCGAGCCCGGGGCGTCTGGGGCCAACGTCCTGACTTTC
TRBJ2-7 - many TRBV6-1 CASSEGVGRHEQYF TGTGCCAGCAGTGAAGGGGTAGGAAGGCACGAGCAGTACTTC
TRBJ1-1 - many TRBV12-5 CASGTWGLGAFF TGTGCTAGTGGTACTTGGGGTCTAGGAGCTTTCTTT
TRBJ1-1 - few TRBV6-5 CASSYSILRPEAFF TGTGCCAGCAGTTACTCGATTCTACGGCCTGAAGCTTTCTTT
TRBJ2-3 - few TRBV12-3/TRBV12-4 CASSPTGPDTQYF TGTGCCAGCAGTCCAACAGGGCCAGATACGCAGTATTTT
TRBJ2-6 - many TRBV11-1 CASSSSNPGANVLTF TGTGCCAGCAGCTCCTCAAATCCTGGGGCCAACGTCCTGACTTTC
TRBJ1-1 - many TRBV2 CASSEGDYTEAFF TGTGCCAGCAGTGAAGGGGATTACACTGAAGCTTTCTTT
TRBJ2-3 TRBD2 many TRBV27 CASSPRPGLPRLATDTQYF TGTGCCAGCAGTCCCCGTCCGGGGCTCCCCCGACTAGCCACAGATACGCAGTATTTT
TRBJ1-1 - - TRBV18 CASSPSRTAEAFF TGTGCCAGCTCACCATCAAGGACCGCTGAAGCTTTCTTT
TRBJ2-1 - many TRBV5-1 CASSLSGTAYNEQFF TGCGCCAGCAGCTTGTCCGGGACGGCATACAATGAGCAGTTCTTC
TRBJ2-7 - - TRBV30 CAWSISQYEQYF TGTGCCTGGAGTATTTCACAATACGAGCAGTACTTC